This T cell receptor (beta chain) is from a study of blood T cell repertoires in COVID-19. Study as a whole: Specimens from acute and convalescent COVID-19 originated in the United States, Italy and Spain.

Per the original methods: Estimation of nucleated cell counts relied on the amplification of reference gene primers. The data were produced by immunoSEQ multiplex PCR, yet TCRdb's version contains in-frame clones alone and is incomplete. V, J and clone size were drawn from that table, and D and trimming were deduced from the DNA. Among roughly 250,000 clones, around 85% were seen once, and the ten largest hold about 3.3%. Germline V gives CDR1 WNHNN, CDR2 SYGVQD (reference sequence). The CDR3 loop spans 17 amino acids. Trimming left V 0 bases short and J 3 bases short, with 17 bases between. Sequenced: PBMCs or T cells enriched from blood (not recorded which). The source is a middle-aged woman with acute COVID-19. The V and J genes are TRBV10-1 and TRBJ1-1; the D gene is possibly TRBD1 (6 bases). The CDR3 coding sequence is TGCGCCAGCAGTGAGTCGTCGGACAGTAATAGGGACACTGAAGCTTTCTTT. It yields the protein CASSESSDSNRDTEAFF.